This note documents a single T cell receptor (beta chain) sequence. The sample holds many counts of this clonotype. Its antigen remains undetermined. No per-base quality is available; no much larger clone lies one base away. Germline trimming: 0 bases from V, 5 bases from J; junction bases outside gene matches: 7. CDR1 is given as DFQATT and CDR2 as SNEGSKA, both from the germline V gene (reference sequence). Taken from cysteine to phenylalanine, the CDR3 has 17 residues. The CDR3 DNA has 51 bases and is translated from base 1. The record originates from a study of spatial heterogeneity in lung cancer (dated by TCRdb to between 2019 and 2020). Regarding the research as a whole: More beta-chain than alpha-chain transcripts were consistently detected, likely reflecting higher beta-chain transcript abundance. In the raw uncorrected reads, each unique combination of TCR and UMI appeared on average more than ten times. In non-small cell lung cancer, the study quantitatively compared TCR alpha and beta repertoires across several tumor regions, matched nontumor lung, and blood. TCR repertoire features were related to nonsynonymous mutation counts determined by whole-exome sequencing of tumor tissue. At surgery, both alpha and beta chains were TCR-sequenced in about 200 tumor regions, 64 matched nontumor lung samples and 56 PBMC samples. Summary of the overall study and its limitations: Additional single-cell paired TCR alpha and beta sequencing was considered necessary to confirm, at a functional level, the hypothesis that regional TCRs recognize regional mutations. Ubiquitous expanded tumor TCRs were found in blood more often at tumor resection than at routine follow-up.

The time point label, as the study defines it: sample taken at primary tumor resection. For TCR sequencing, whole RNA was extracted from tumor and nontumor lung tissue, or from cryopreserved PBMC samples, and no cell sorting was done. Samples were obtained from approximately 76 patients with early-stage, untreated non-small cell lung cancer from the lung TRACERx cohort. Only patients for whom sufficient RNA was available from at least two tumor regions were selected for TCR sequencing. The library was made by 5' RACE. These reads were obtained on a NextSeq 500. The TCR library protocol attached a unique molecular identifier to each TCR cDNA molecule to allow correction of PCR and sequencing errors. The original pipeline was this. Decombinator tools were used for TCR identification, UMI-based error correction and CDR3 extraction. Expanded TCRs were defined as those above a frequency of 2 per 1,000, corresponding to the top 1% of the tumor frequency distribution. Rényi diversity was computed with the R vegan package after subsampling each repertoire 100 times to 5,000 TCRs. CDR3 similarity networks were constructed using string-kernel similarity of amino acid triplets, with links drawn between CDR3s whose pairwise similarity was above 0.82. Using fastp at Q25 and MiXCR, TCRdb reprocessed the public reads and kept productive beta chains. Identical CDR3 protein sequences are pooled into one entry, listed with their most common genes and DNA. The V and J calls, along with clone size, are taken from TCRdb and not from the paper's own processing. Within this sample are about 36,000 distinct CDR3 sequences, with approximately 5.2% of them counted one time only. Under 35% of the sample is taken by the ten largest.

Sequenced material: PBMCs, taken at surgery. This clonotype was sampled from a female donor with early-stage non-small cell lung cancer. This chain is built from TRBV20-1 and TRBJ2-3, and 14 junctional nucleotides match TRBD2. The sequence in DNA is TGCAGTGCTAGAGACCCCGGGACTAGCGGGAGTTTAGATACGCAGTATTTT. Its protein reads: CSARDPGTSGSLDTQYF.